A single TCR beta chain is shown here with its context. The antigen remains undetermined. The libraries were made with immunoSEQ v3.0 at survey level. Sequencing was performed with immunoSEQ multiplex PCR; in TCRdb, only in-frame clones are kept and a portion is missing. This sample has some 40,000 clones, with 94% found just once. The data are from a study of long-term antiretroviral therapy in people with HIV. Per donor, at least one pre-ART and at least two post-ART PBMC samples were obtained. V lost 2 bases and J lost 3; bases outside the gene matches: 0. This CDR3 has 15 amino acids. Per germline, CDR1 LGHNA and CDR2 YNFKEQ. Findings and caveats of the study: Blood, drawn from 2004 to 2017, may reflect older ART regimens. Diversity remained lower than transplant donor controls, even though it increased after ART.

The material was unsorted PBMCs, obtained roughly 9.4 years after starting antiretroviral therapy. The genes are TRBV4-2 and TRBJ2-2, with 10 bases identical to TRBD2. The receptor was isolated from a young man with HIV. CDR3 in amino acids: CASSQLAGDTGELFF. The CDR3 bases are TGTGCCAGCAGCCAACTAGCGGGGGACACCGGGGAGCTGTTTTTT.